This TCR beta chain was sequenced in a study of T cell responses to AZD1222 COVID-19 vaccine. V trimming: 4 bases; J trimming: 6 bases; junction bases outside the gene matches: 9. Germline V lookup: CDR1 SQVTM, CDR2 ANQGSEA. The CDR3 contains 14 residues. About this clone: Its antigen is still unknown.

TCRdb's copy holds only in-frame clones and misses some; the assay was immunoSEQ multiplex PCR. The sample has some 100,000 clones, 70% to 90% seen once. Findings and limits, study-wide: Reportedly, nearly half of unique spike TCRs recognized epitopes outside B.1.351/B.1.1.7 mutations. None of the repertoires were sampled until the peak T cell response had passed. White British ancestry dominated among donors, who included more females, and clonal diversity was possibly underestimated.

The clonotype originates from an adult in good health. The V gene is TRBV29-1, the J gene TRBJ1-1; TRBD1 matches at 9 bases. The material was peripheral blood, obtained on day 0 of AZD1222 vaccination. CDR3 in DNA: TGCAGCGTTGTGGAACAGGGGGCCCGCGCTGAAGCTTTCTTT. Residues: CSVVEQGARAEAFF.